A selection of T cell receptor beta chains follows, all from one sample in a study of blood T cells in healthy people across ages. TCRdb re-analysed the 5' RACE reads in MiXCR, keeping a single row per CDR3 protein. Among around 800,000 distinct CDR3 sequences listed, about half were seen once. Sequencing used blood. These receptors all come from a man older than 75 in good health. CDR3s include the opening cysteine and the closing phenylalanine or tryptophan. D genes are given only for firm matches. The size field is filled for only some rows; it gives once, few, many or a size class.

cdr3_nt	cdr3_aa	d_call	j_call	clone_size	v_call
TGCAGTGTTAGACAACCGGGAGGAAGATACACTGAAGCTTTCTTT	CSVRQPGGRYTEAFF	NA	TRBJ1-1	few	TRBV20-1
TGTGCCAGCAGCTTAGTGGGACAGATGAATGAGCAGTTCTTC	CASSLVGQMNEQFF	TRBD1	TRBJ2-1	NA	TRBV7-2
TGTGCCAGCAGCTCAGGACATAGCACAGATACGCAGTATTTT	CASSSGHSTDTQYF	NA	TRBJ2-3	many	TRBV12-3/TRBV12-4
TGTGCCAGCAGTCCCGGGACAGTAACCTCTGGGGCCAACGTCCTGACTTTC	CASSPGTVTSGANVLTF	TRBD1	TRBJ2-6	NA	TRBV28
TGCAGCGCTGGCCTTGCGCGGGGGACCTACGAGCAGTACTTC	CSAGLARGTYEQYF	TRBD2	TRBJ2-7	NA	TRBV29-1
TGTGCCACCAGTGATTTAGCGGGAGGCGCAGATACGCAGTATTTT	CATSDLAGGADTQYF	TRBD2	TRBJ2-3	NA	TRBV24-1
TGCGCCACCCGAGCTTCCCCTACAGGGATGGATGAGCAGTTCTTC	CATRASPTGMDEQFF	NA	TRBJ2-1	NA	TRBV4-1
TGTGCCAGCAGTTTCGTCAATTCACCCCTCCACTTT	CASSFVNSPLHF	NA	TRBJ1-6	few	TRBV27
TGTGCCACCAGTGAAGCGGGGAAACCAGAGACCCAGTACTTC	CATSEAGKPETQYF	TRBD2	TRBJ2-5	NA	TRBV24-1
TGCAGTGCTAGAGTTGCTAGCGGGAGCATCGGGAACACCGGGGAGCTGTTTTTT	CSARVASGSIGNTGELFF	TRBD2	TRBJ2-2	few	TRBV20-1
TGCGCCAGCAGCTTTGAATCGGGGGCCCCAGATACGCAGTATTTT	CASSFESGAPDTQYF	NA	TRBJ2-3	NA	TRBV5-1
TGTGCCAGCAGCCCCCGGACTAGTCAAGAGACCCAGTACTTC	CASSPRTSQETQYF	TRBD2	TRBJ2-5	NA	TRBV12-3/TRBV12-4
TGTGCCAGCAGTTTTGAACAGGGTAATCAGCCCCAGCATTTT	CASSFEQGNQPQHF	NA	TRBJ1-5	few	TRBV12-3/TRBV12-4
TGTGCCAGCAGTTTCCGACTAGCGGGAGCAAAAAAATACGAGCAGTACTTC	CASSFRLAGAKKYEQYF	TRBD2	TRBJ2-7	NA	TRBV12-3/TRBV12-4
TGTGCCACCAGCAGAGGATCGGTGGGAGAGACCCAGTACTTC	CATSRGSVGETQYF	NA	TRBJ2-5	few	TRBV15
TGTGCCAGCAGCGTTAGTGACGTGGACGAGCAGTACTTC	CASSVSDVDEQYF	NA	TRBJ2-7	few	TRBV9
TGTGCCAGCAGTACAGGGGCAGACTATGGCTACACCTTC	CASSTGADYGYTF	TRBD1	TRBJ1-2	NA	TRBV25-1
TGCGCCAGCAGTAAAGGAGTGCTCACAGGGAGGTACTACTACGAGCAGTACTTC	CASSKGVLTGRYYYEQYF	NA	TRBJ2-7	NA	TRBV4-3
TGTGCCAGCAGTGAAGCGCGAGGGGGCGCGTTCGGGCAGCCCCAGCATTTT	CASSEARGGAFGQPQHF	TRBD1	TRBJ1-5	NA	TRBV6-1
TGTGCCACCAGTGAGATCAAGGGGACTAGTAGCAGTGAGCAGTTCTTC	CATSEIKGTSSSEQFF	TRBD2	TRBJ2-1	NA	TRBV24-1
TGTGCCAGCAGTTTCATTGGGAATGAGCAGTTCTTC	CASSFIGNEQFF	NA	TRBJ2-1	few	TRBV27
TGTGCCAGCCGCCCGGACCAAAGGGAGCAGTACTTC	CASRPDQREQYF	NA	TRBJ2-7	NA	TRBV7-2
TGTGCCAGCAGCCAAGGACGGACTAGCGGACGGTACTTC	CASSQGRTSGRYF	TRBD2	TRBJ2-5	few	TRBV4-2
TGTGCCAGCAGCTTGGGGCCGGAAAATACGCAGTATTTT	CASSLGPENTQYF	NA	TRBJ2-3	NA	TRBV7-2
TGTGCCAGCAGCTACAGGGATATCAATAATTCACCCCTCCACTTT	CASSYRDINNSPLHF	NA	TRBJ1-6	NA	TRBV27
TGTGCCAGCAGCTTAAACCCGGATCCTAGCACAGATACGCAGTATTTT	CASSLNPDPSTDTQYF	NA	TRBJ2-3	few	TRBV7-3
TGTGCCAGCAGCCAAGCTGATAGCGGGAGCACAGATACGCAGTATTTT	CASSQADSGSTDTQYF	TRBD2	TRBJ2-3	NA	TRBV4-2
TGTGCCAGCAGTGTTAGGGGACGGACAGGCTTAAATGATTTGTTCTTC	CASSVRGRTGLNDLFF	TRBD1	TRBJ2-1	NA	TRBV2